What follows is one T cell receptor beta chain and its context. The same CDR3 can be traced to other DNA sequences in this sample. V was pared by 3 bases and J by 2 bases, with 5 bases between. The CDR3 length is 12 residues. Germline V gene lookup returns CDR1 SGHRS and CDR2 YFSETQ. This entry belongs to a study of shared clonotypes between healthy human individuals. Sorted-subset replicate PCR reactions contained 200 ng DNA, corresponding to tens of thousands of T cell genomes. TCRdb's copy holds only in-frame clones and misses some; the assay was immunoSEQ multiplex PCR. The sample records fewer than 2.5 million clones, 80% to 95% being singletons. Every one of the donors was a Caucasian adult that lived in Nashville, Tennessee.

V gene TRBV5-1 combines with J gene TRBJ2-5; no reliable D call. This sequence was found in a young man in good health. Some clones in this sample may be carry-over from other donors' samples. The sequenced sample consisted of naive CD4+ T cells from PBMCs. Subset here: CD45RA+ positively selected. CDR3 amino acids: CASSSIQETQYF. CDR3 DNA sequence: TGCGCCAGCAGCTCAATACAAGAGACCCAGTACTTC.